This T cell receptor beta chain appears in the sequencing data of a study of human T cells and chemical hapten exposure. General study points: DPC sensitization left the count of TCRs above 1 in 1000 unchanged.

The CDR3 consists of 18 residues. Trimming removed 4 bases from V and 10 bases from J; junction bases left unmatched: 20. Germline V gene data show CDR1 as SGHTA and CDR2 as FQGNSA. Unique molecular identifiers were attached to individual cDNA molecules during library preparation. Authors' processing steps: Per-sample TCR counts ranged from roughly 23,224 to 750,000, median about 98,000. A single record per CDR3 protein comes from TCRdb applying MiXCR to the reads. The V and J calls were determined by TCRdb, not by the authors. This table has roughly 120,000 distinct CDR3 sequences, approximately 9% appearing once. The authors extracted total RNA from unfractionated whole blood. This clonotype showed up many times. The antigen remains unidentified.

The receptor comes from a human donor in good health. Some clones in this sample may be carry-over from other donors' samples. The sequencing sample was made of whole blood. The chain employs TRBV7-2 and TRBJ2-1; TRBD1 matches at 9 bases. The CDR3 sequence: CASSWSSPSGTGKDEQFF. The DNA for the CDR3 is TGTGCCAGCAGCTGGTCCTCCCCCTCCGGGACAGGGAAGGACGAGCAGTTCTTC.